These 5 T cell receptor beta chains originate from one sample sequenced in a study of T cell changes during pregnancy in multiple sclerosis (dated 2019 in TCRdb). The method behind the library was the immunoSEQ multiplex PCR assay. In its TCRdb copy, this immuneACCESS table keeps in-frame sequences only and misses some clones. Where compared with another copy, unresolved V genes explain less than half of these, and the others have no known cause. The sample data list 40,000 or so clones, and 94% of these were observed just once. The ten largest clonotypes hold around 8.1% of the sample. Specimen: CD8+ T cells from peripheral blood mononuclear cells, collected in the third trimester of pregnancy. The receptors shown here come from a female donor with multiple sclerosis, enrolled in a pregnancy study.

The V and J genes are TRBV7-9 and TRBJ2-7; no definite D call. The CDR3 is made up of 13 amino acids. Germline V gene data show CDR1 as SEHNR and CDR2 as FQNEAQ (reference sequence). V lost 5 bases to trimming and J lost 2 bases, with 10 bases between them. The DNA for the CDR3 is TGTGCCAGCAGCCGTCTATCTACCTACGAGCAGTACTTC. Translated: CASSRLSTYEQYF. Using reference TRBV7-9 and TRBJ2-7 for the parts outside the CDR3, the full variable domain is DTGVSQNPRHKITKRGQNVTFRCDPISEHNRLYWYRQTLGQGPEFLTYFQNEAQLEKSRLLSDRFSAERPKGSFSTLEIQRTEQGDSAMYLCASSRLSTYEQYFGPGTRLTVT.

The rearrangement uses TRBV7-2 and TRBJ2-4; 7 bases agree with TRBD1. The junction had 9 bases not matched to a gene; V was cut back by 2 bases and J by 5 bases. Germline CDR1 reads SGHTA; CDR2 reads FQGNSA. This CDR3 is 16 amino acids long. The CDR3 bases are TGTGCCAGCAGCTTACCTCACGACAGGGAAGAAAACATTCAGTACTTC. This sequence encodes CASSLPHDREENIQYF.

CDR3 sequence reads: CASSSGLAEGTDTQYF. CDR3 DNA sequence: TGTGCCAGCAGCTCCGGACTAGCGGAGGGCACAGATACGCAGTATTTT. V is TRBV7-3 and J is TRBJ2-3; 10 nucleotides align to TRBD2. Trimming cost V 4 bases and J 1 base; bases outside gene matches: 5. The V gene's germline CDR1 is SGHTA and CDR2 FQGTGA. The length of the CDR3 is 16 residues.

This chain links TRBV5-1 with TRBJ2-7; 9 nucleotides agree with TRBD2. The CDR3 loop spans 13 amino acids. From germline, CDR1 is SGHRS and CDR2 YFSETQ. V lost 2 bases, J lost 4 bases, and 1 base stayed unmatched. This CDR3 is CASSFTSGYEQYF. In DNA form, the CDR3 reads TGCGCCAGCAGCTTTACTAGCGGGTACGAGCAGTACTTC.

The J gene is TRBJ2-7, the V gene TRBV5-4; tentatively, D is TRBD1 (5 bases). Trimming removed 4 bases from V and 5 bases from J, with 16 bases in between. The CDR3 has 14 amino acids. CDR1 is SGHNT and CDR2 is YYREEE in the germline V gene (reference sequence). The CDR3 is CASSPSSGYDEQYF. In DNA form, the CDR3 reads TGTGCCAGCAGCCCCTCTTCAGGGTATGACGAGCAGTACTTC. Supplemented by reference TRBV5-4 and TRBJ2-7, the full variable domain reads ETGVTQSPTHLIKTRGQQVTLRCSSQSGHNTVSWYQQALGQGPQFIFQYYREEENGRGNFPPRFSGLQFPNYSSELNVNALELDDSALYLCASSPSSGYDEQYFGPGTRLTVT.